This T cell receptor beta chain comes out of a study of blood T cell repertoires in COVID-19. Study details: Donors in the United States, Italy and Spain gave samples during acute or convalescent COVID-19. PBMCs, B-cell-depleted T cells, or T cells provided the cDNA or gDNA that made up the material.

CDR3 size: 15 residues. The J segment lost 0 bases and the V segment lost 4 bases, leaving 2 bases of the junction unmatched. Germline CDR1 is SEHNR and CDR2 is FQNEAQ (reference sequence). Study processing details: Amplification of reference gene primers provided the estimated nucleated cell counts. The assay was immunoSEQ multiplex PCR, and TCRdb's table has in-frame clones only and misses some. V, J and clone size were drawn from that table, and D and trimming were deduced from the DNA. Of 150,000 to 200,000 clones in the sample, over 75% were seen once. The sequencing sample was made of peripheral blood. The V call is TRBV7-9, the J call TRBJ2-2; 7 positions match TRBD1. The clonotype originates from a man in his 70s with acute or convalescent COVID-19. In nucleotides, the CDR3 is TGTGCCAGCAGCTCCGGGACAGCGAACACCGGGGAGCTGTTTTTT. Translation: CASSSGTANTGELFF.